This T cell receptor beta chain was identified during a study of blood T cell repertoires in COVID-19 (dated by TCRdb to the early 2020s). With regard to the full study: Samples covering the acute and convalescent phases of COVID-19 were provided by collaborators in the United States, Italy and Spain. Nearly every sample came with metadata listing a de-identified subject ID, COVID-19 status, age in years and sex. Where available, HLA class I and class II types were taken from metadata supplied by the sample provider and were not determined by assay-based typing. The repertoires were released in a freely available public database intended as a resource for research on the immune response to SARS-CoV-2. Deeply sampled blood TCRbeta repertoires from subjects exposed to, actively infected with, or recovered from COVID-19 were included in the dataset. The material from the prospective study consisted of cDNA or gDNA derived from T cells, B-cell-depleted T cells, or PBMCs. The samples were drawn from two sources: the first 160 participants of the ongoing ImmuneRACE study, and 1,254 subjects contributed by 6 global collaborators.

The full study reports these points: Clinical and demographic metadata were provided uncurated, with the amount varying by source and participant.

Whole blood was collected in K2EDTA tubes by collaborating institutions according to the institutions' own protocols. For TCRbeta analysis, collaborators shipped samples in one of three forms: frozen whole blood, isolated PBMCs, or DNA extracted from either of those sample types. TCRbeta CDR3 regions were amplified from genomic DNA by means of the immunoSEQ Assay, a bias-controlled multiplex PCR. The study's processing was this. Within the assay, amplification of reference gene primers was used to estimate how many nucleated cells each sample contained. To quantify the absolute abundance of each unique TCRbeta CDR3 rearrangement, sequence reads were collapsed and filtered. For each sample, productive Simpson clonality was calculated as the square root of Simpson's diversity index over productive rearrangements. TCRdb re-hosts the immuneACCESS table, in-frame sequences only. Its copies lack some clones; in the studies checked, an unresolved V gene accounts for under half of them, and the cause for the rest is not known. The DNA was the basis for D and trimming; V, J and clone size are from that table. Present in this sample are tens of thousands of clones, approximately 83% of which were seen just once. 25% to 30% of the sample rests with the top ten.

Trimming removed 0 bases from V and 2 bases from J; the gene matches leave 3 bases unexplained. The germline V gene specifies MDHEN as CDR1 and SYDVKM as CDR2. Its CDR3 holds 15 amino acids, cysteine through phenylalanine. The sequence is cut down to CDR3 DNA, 45 bases in frame from base 1. Regarding this clone: The antigen it recognizes is unknown. Base quality data are lacking; no much larger clone is found one base away.

The chain joins TRBV28 to TRBJ2-5, with 7 bases matching TRBD1. Sequencing was performed on peripheral blood. The receptor was isolated from a human donor in a cohort sampled during active COVID-19. CDR3 reads: CASSLWGTDQETQYF. In nucleotides, the sequence is TGTGCCAGCAGTTTATGGGGGACAGATCAAGAGACCCAGTACTTC.